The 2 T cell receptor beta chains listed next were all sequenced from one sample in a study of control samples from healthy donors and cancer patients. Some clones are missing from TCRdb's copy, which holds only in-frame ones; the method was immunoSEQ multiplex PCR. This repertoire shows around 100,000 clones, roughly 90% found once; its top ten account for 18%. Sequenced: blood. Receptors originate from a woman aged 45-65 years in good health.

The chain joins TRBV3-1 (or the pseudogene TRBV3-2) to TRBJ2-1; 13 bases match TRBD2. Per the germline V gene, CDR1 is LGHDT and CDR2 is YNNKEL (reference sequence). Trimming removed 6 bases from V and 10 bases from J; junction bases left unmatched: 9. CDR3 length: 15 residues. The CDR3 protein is CASRRTSGGAHEQFF. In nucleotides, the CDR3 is TGTGCCAGCAGGCGCACTAGCGGGGGGGCTCACGAGCAGTTCTTC.

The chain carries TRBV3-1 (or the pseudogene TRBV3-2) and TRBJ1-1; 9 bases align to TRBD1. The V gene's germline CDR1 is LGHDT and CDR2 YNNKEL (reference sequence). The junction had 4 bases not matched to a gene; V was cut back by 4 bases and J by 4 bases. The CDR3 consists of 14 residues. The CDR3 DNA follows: TGTGCCAGCAGCCGAAACAGGGGGCTCACTGAAGCTTTCTTT. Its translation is CASSRNRGLTEAFF.